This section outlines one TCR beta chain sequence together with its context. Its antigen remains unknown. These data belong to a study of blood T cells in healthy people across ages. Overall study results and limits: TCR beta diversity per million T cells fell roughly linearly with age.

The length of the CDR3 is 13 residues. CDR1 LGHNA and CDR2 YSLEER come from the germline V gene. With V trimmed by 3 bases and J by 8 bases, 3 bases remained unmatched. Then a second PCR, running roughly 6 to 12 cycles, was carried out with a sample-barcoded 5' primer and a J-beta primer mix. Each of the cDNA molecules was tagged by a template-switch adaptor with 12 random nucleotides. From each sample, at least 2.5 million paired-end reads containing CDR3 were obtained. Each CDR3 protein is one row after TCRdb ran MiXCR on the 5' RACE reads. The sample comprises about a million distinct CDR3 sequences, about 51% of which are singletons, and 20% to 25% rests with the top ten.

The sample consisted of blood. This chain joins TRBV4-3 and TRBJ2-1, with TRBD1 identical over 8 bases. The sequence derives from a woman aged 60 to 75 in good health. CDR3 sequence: CASSQTGVDEQFF. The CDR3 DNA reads TGCGCCAGCAGCCAGACAGGGGTCGATGAGCAGTTCTTC.